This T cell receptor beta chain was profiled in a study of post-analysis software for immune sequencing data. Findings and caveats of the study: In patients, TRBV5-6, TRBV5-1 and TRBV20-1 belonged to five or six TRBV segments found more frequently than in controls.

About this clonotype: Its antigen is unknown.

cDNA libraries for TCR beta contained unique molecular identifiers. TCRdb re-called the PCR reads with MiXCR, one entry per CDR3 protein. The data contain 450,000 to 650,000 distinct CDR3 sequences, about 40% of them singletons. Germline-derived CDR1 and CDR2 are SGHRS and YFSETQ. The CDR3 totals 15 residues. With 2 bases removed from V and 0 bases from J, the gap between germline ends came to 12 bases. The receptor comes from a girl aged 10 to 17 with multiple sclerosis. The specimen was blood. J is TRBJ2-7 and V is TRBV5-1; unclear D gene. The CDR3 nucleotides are TGCGCCAGCAGCTTAGGAGCCAGGACCTCCTACGAGCAGTACTTC. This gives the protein CASSLGARTSYEQYF.